Below, 3 T cell receptor beta chains from the same sample are listed, as sequenced in a study of shared clonotypes between healthy human individuals. Sequenced by immunoSEQ multiplex PCR; TCRdb stores in-frame clones only, minus some. Among around 500,000 clones, roughly 85% were seen once, and the ten largest hold around 12%. Sequences were obtained from PBMCs. All receptors come from a middle-aged woman in good health. Some clones in this sample may be carry-over from other donors' samples.

Points on this clone: It may be a read error: a sequence one base away is much more abundant. Other DNA sequences in the sample encode the same CDR3. V gene TRBV6-5 combines with J gene TRBJ2-7, with a weak D call TRBD2 (5 bases). V lost 8 bases, J lost 2 bases, and 19 bases lay in between. From germline, CDR1 is MNHEY and CDR2 SVGAGI. The CDR3 is 15 residues long. This CDR3 reads CASRLGGGPTYEQYF. The DNA for the CDR3 is TGTGCCAGCCGCCTTGGCGGCGGGCCTACCTACGAGCAGTACTTC.

The J gene is TRBJ2-7, the V gene TRBV7-2; 9 positions agree with TRBD2. CDR3 size: 14 residues. Losses at the gene ends were 5 bases for V and 9 bases for J; bases not matched to a gene: 11. From germline, CDR1 is SGHTA and CDR2 FQGNSA. The CDR3 region is CASSQAGLAVGQYF. CDR3 coding DNA: TGTGCCAGCAGCCAGGCGGGACTAGCAGTCGGGCAGTACTTC.

The chain couples TRBV28 to TRBJ2-5; 12 bases agree with TRBD2. The J call may be faulty, since TRBJ2-7 better matches the DNA end. This CDR3 has 14 residues. Germline V CDR1 and CDR2: MDHEN, SYDVKM. CDR3 residues: CASRKGLAGYEQYF. The CDR3 nucleotides are TGTGCCAGCAGAAAGGGACTAGCGGGCTACGAGCAGTACTTC.